Below, one T cell receptor (beta chain) is given with its context. These data come from a study of blood T cell repertoires in COVID-19. This CDR3 is built from 12 residues. Germline V lookup: CDR1 SGHRS, CDR2 YFSETQ. Trimming pared 3 bases from V and 3 bases from J, leaving 7 bases between. Sequencing used immunoSEQ multiplex PCR; TCRdb keeps in-frame clones, though not all of them. Of 100,000 to 150,000 clones in the sample, less than 90% are singletons; the top ten hold roughly 27%. Specimen: peripheral blood. This chain joins TRBV5-1 and TRBJ2-7; D uncertain. The receptor's source is a woman of 80 years or more with acute or convalescent COVID-19. The CDR3 loop reads CASSSSVYEQYF. As DNA, the CDR3 is TGCGCCAGCAGCTCCTCAGTCTACGAGCAGTACTTC.